The TCR beta chain described here comes from a study of T-cell reconstitution after alpha-beta-depleted transplantation in children. Findings of the study overall: Counts and diversity of T cells one year after transplant came mostly from newly produced T cells. About two months after transplant, alpha-beta T cells reportedly came from several hundred expanded graft clones. For some patients, TCRbeta diversity was high at day 60 because of recipient T cells and thymic progenitors that survived.

CDR3 size: 16 residues. Germline trimming cut 7 bases from V and 0 bases from J; bases unmatched to any gene: 6. Germline V gives CDR1 SNHLY, CDR2 FYNNEI. It was with unique molecular identifiers that the TCRbeta library was prepared. TCRdb recomputed calls from the PCR reads with MiXCR, one row per CDR3 protein. The repertoire holds almost 500,000 distinct CDR3 sequences, with approximately 10% as singletons. This clonotype was seen more than once but under ten times. The antigen is unknown. The material sequenced was PBMCs, taken before TCRalphabeta/CD19-depleted stem cell transplant. This chain uses TRBV2 with TRBJ2-2; TRBD1 matches 9 bases. The clonotype originates from a child aged 2 to 15 with inherited bone marrow failure, due to receive a stem cell transplant. CDR3 sequence reads: CASTTQGASNTGELFF. In DNA, the CDR3 is TGTGCCAGCACCACACAGGGGGCGTCGAACACCGGGGAGCTGTTTTTT.